This TCR beta chain is from a study of cytomegalovirus exposure and HLA in healthy donors. Overall study results and limits: TCR beta V segments were, for the most part, productive about 87% or about 30% of the time in an earlier analysis. Later analysis indicated greater clonal expansion among HLA-associated TCR beta chains than among equally common other chains. Some segments of the V type, notably TRBV6-2 and TRBV6-3, were excluded as indistinguishable.

Germline-derived CDR1 and CDR2 are SEHNR and FQNEAQ (reference sequence). This CDR3 contains 13 residues. V gave up 1 base and J gave up 5 bases, with 8 bases separating them. The PCR employed 60 Vbeta primers together with 13 Jbeta primers. The repertoire was sequenced with immunoSEQ multiplex PCR; TCRdb's copy has only in-frame clones and lacks some. The sample yields some 190,000 clones, roughly 77% seen once. As for this clone: The antigen is undetermined.

The material sequenced was PBMCs. The receptor comes from a man between 40 and 49 years old in good health and CMV-seropositive. This sequence joins TRBV7-9 and TRBJ2-5; D remains unclear. The CDR3 DNA follows: TGTGCCAGCAGCTTAGGCGCCACCGAGACCCAGTACTTC. Its protein is CASSLGATETQYF.